Sequencing of this TCR beta chain was carried out in a study of control samples from healthy donors and cancer patients. Libraries were prepared by immunoSEQ multiplex PCR; TCRdb keeps only in-frame clonotypes and omits some of them. The sample carries approximately 90,000 clones, approximately 84% recorded once. Germline V gene sequence: CDR1 SGHTA, CDR2 FQGTGA. This CDR3 has 15 amino acids. Trimming removed 5 bases from V and 3 bases from J; junction bases left unmatched: 5. The receptor was derived from a man aged 65-85 years with lung cancer. V is TRBV7-3 and J is TRBJ2-3; 10 nucleotides agree with TRBD2. What was sequenced was PBMCs. As DNA, the CDR3 is TGTGCCAGCAGCAAGAGCGGGGGGGCGACAGATACGCAGTATTTT. Translation: CASSKSGGATDTQYF.